The TCR beta chain under discussion was sequenced for a study of blood T cell repertoires in COVID-19 (TCRdb year 2020). In terms of the full investigation: Samples from collaborators originated in the United States, Italy and Spain and spanned both the acute and convalescent phases of COVID-19. The material from the prospective study consisted of cDNA or gDNA derived from T cells, B-cell-depleted T cells, or PBMCs. The dataset comprised deeply sampled blood TCRbeta repertoires from subjects exposed to, actively infected with, or recovered from COVID-19. The repertoires were made available in a free public database intended to serve as a resource for research on the immune response to SARS-CoV-2. The samples were drawn from two sources: the first 160 participants of the ongoing ImmuneRACE study, and approximately 1,300 subjects contributed by 6 global collaborators. Nearly every sample came with metadata listing a de-identified subject ID, COVID-19 status, age in years and sex. Where available, HLA class I and class II types were taken from metadata supplied by the sample provider and were not determined by assay-based typing. What the work shows at the level of the full study, not this receptor alone: The amount of clinical and demographic metadata varied by source and participant and was provided uncurated.

In regard to this clone: This clone's antigen is unknown. Base qualities were left out, and no much larger clone turns up one base away.

TCRbeta CDR3 regions were amplified from genomic DNA by means of the immunoSEQ Assay, a bias-controlled multiplex PCR. The source study handled its data this way. Nucleated cell counts per sample were estimated from amplification of reference gene primers within the assay. To quantify the absolute abundance of each unique TCRbeta CDR3 rearrangement, sequence reads were collapsed and filtered. For each sample, productive Simpson clonality was calculated by taking the square root of Simpson's diversity index across productive rearrangements. The source is immuneACCESS, and TCRdb retained only in-frame sequences with V and J called. Part of the clones is not carried over; for the studies checked, unresolved V genes explain less than half of this, and the remainder is unexplained. V and J calls and clone size come straight from that table; D and trimming were deduced from the DNA. The sample table records fewer than 300,000 clones; about 85% of these occur just once. The leading ten clones occupy 0.87% of the sample.

One collaborating source in Seattle enrolled patients during active infection and followed them longitudinally through the course of disease. Collaborating institutions collected whole blood in K2EDTA tubes following their own protocols. Collaborator samples were shipped for TCRbeta analysis as frozen whole blood, isolated PBMCs, or DNA extracted from either sample type. The CDR3, cysteine through phenylalanine, is 15 amino acids long. The only DNA kept is the CDR3, 45 bases in frame from the first base. Trimming accounts for 4 bases at V and 2 bases at J, while the number of junction bases matched to no gene is 1. The germline V gene (reference sequence) sets CDR1 to LGHDT and CDR2 to YNNKEL.

The receptor was derived from a human donor with COVID-19, enrolled during active disease. The donor label of this sample is uncertain. The sequence is built from TRBV3-1 (or the pseudogene TRBV3-2) and TRBJ2-6, and TRBD1 matches 8 of the central bases. The sequencing input was peripheral blood. This receptor carries the CDR3 CASSPTGAGANVLTF. Read as DNA, the sequence is TGTGCCAGCAGCCCGACAGGGGCTGGGGCCAACGTCCTGACTTTC.